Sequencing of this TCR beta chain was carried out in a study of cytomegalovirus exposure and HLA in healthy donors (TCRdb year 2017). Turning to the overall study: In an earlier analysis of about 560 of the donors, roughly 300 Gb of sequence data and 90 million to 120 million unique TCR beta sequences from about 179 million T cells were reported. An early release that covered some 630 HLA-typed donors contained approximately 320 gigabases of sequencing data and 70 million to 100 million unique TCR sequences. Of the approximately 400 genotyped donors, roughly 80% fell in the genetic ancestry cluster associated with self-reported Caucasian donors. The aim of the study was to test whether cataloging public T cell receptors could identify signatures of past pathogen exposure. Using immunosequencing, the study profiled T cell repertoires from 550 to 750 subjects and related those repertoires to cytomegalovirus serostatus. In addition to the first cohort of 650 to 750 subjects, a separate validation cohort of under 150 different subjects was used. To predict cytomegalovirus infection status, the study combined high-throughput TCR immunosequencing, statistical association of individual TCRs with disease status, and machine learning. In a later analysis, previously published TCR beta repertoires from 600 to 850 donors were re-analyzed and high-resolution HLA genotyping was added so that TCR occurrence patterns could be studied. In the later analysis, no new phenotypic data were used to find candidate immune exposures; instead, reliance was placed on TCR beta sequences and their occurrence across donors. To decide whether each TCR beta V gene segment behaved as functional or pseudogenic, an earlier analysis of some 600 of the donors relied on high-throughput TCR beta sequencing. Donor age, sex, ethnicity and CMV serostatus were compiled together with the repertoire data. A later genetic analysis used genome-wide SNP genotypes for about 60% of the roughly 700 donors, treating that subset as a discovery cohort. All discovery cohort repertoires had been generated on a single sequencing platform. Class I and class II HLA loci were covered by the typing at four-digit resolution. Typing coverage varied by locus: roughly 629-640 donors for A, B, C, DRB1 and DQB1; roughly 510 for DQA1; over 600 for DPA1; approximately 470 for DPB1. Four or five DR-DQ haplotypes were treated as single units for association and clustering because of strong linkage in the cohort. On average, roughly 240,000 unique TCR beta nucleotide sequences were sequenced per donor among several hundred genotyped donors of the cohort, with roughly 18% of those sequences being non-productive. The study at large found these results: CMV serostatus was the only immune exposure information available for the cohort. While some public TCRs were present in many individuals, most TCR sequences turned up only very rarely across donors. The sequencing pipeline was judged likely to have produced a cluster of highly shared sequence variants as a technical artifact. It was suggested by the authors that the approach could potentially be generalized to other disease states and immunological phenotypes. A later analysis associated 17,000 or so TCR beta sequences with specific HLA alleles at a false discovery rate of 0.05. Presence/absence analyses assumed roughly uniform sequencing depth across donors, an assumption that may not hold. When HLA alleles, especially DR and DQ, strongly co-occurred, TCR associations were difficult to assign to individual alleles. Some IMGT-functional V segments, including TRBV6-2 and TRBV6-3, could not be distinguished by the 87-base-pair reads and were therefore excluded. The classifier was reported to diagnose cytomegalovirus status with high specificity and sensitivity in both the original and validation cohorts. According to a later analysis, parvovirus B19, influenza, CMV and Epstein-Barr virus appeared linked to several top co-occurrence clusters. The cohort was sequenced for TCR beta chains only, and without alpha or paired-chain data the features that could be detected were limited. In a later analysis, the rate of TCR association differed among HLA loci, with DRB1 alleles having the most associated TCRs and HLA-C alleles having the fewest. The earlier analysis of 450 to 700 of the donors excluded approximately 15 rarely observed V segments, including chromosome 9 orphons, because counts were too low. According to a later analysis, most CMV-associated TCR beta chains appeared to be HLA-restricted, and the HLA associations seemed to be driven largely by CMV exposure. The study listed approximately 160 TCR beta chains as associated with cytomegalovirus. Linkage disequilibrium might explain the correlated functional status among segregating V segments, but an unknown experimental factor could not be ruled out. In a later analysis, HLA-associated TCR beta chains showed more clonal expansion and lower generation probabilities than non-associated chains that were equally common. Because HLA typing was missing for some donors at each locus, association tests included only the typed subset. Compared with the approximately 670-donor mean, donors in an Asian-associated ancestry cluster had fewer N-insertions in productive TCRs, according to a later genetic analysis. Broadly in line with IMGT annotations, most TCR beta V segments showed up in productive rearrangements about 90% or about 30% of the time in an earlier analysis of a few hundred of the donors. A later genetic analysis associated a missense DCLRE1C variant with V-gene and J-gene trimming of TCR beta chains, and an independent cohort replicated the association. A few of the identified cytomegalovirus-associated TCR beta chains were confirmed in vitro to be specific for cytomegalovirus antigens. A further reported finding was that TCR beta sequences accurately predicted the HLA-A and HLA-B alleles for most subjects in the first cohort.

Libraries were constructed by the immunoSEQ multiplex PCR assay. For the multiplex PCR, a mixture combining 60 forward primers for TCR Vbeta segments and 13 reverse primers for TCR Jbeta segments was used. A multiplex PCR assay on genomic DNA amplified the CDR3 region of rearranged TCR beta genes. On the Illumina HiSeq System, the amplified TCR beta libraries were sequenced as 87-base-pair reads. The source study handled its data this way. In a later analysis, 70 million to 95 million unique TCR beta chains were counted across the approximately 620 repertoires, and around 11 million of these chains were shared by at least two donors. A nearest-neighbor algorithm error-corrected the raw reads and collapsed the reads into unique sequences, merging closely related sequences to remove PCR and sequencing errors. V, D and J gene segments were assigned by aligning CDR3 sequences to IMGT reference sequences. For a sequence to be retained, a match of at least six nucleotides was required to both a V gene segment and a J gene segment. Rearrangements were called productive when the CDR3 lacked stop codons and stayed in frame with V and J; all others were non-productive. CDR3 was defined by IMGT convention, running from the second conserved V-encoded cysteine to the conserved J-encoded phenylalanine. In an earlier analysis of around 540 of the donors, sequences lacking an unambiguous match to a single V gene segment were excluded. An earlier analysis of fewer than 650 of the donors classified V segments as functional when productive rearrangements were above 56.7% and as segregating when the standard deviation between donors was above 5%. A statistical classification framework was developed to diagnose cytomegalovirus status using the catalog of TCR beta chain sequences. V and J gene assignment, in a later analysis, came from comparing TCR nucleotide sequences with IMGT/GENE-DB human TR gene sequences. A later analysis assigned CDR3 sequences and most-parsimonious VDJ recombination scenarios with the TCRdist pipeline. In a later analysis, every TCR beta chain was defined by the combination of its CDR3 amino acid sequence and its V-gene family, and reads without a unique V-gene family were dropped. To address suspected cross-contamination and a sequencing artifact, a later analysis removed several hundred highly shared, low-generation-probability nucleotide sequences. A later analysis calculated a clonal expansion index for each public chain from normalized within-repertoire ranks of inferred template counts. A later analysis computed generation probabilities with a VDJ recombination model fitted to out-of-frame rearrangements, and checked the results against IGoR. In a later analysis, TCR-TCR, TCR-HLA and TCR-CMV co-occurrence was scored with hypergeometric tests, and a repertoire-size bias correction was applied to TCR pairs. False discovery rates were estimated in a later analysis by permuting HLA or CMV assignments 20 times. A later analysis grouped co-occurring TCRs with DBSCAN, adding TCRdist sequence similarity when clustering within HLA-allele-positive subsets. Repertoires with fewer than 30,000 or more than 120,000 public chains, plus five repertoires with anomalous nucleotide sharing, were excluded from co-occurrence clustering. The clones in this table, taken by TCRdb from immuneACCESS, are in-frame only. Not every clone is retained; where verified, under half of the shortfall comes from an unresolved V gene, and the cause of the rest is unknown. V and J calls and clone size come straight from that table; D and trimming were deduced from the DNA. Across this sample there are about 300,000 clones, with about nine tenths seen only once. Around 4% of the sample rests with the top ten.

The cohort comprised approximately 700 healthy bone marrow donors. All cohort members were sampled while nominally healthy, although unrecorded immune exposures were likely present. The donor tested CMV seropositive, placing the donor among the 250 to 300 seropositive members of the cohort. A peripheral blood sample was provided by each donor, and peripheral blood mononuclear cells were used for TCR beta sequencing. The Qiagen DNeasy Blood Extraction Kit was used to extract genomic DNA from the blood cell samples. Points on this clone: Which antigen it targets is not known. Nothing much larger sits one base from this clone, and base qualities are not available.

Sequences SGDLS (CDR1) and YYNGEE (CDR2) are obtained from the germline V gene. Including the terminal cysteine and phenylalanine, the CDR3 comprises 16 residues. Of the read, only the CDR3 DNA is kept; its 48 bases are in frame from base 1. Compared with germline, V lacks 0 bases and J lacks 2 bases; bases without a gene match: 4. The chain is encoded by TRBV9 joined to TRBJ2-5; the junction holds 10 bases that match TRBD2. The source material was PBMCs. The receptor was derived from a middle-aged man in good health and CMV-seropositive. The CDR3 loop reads CASSVGATSGQETQYF. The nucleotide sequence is TGTGCCAGCAGCGTAGGGGCGACTAGCGGGCAAGAGACCCAGTACTTC.